A selection of T cell receptor beta chains follows, all from one sample in a study of cytomegalovirus exposure and HLA in healthy donors. Repertoires were generated with immunoSEQ multiplex PCR, while TCRdb's copy carries only in-frame clones and drops some. The repertoire holds more than 80,000 clones, roughly three quarters seen once, with around a fifth in the top ten. Input material: PBMCs. These receptors all come from an older woman in good health and CMV-seropositive. Both conserved end residues are part of each CDR3. A D gene is named only where the DNA matches it firmly. Rows may omit the clone size; those that give it use once, few, many or a size class.

D gene,J gene,clone size,V gene,CDR3 protein,CDR3 DNA
NA,TRBJ2-7,NA,TRBV5-5,CASSPLAPESYEQYF,TGTGCCAGCAGCCCCCTAGCTCCAGAATCCTACGAGCAGTACTTC
NA,TRBJ1-2,NA,TRBV19,CASSIYTGNGYTF,TGTGCCAGTAGTATTTATACAGGGAATGGCTACACCTTC
TRBD2,TRBJ2-5,few,TRBV30,CAWSPRLAGVYETQYF,TGTGCCTGGAGTCCTAGACTAGCGGGAGTTTATGAGACCCAGTACTTC
TRBD2,TRBJ2-5,NA,TRBV5-8,CASSPGTSPLSVETQYF,TGTGCCAGCAGCCCCGGGACTAGTCCCTTGTCTGTGGAGACCCAGTACTTC
TRBD1,TRBJ1-5,NA,TRBV7-9,CATSGQSGQPQHF,TGTGCCACCTCGGGACAGTCCGGTCAGCCCCAGCATTTT
NA,TRBJ2-7,few,TRBV6-1,CASSFSDSYYEQYF,TGTGCCAGCAGTTTTTCGGACAGTTACTACGAGCAGTACTTC
NA,TRBJ1-1,NA,TRBV29-1,CSVQTGFSEAFF,TGCAGCGTTCAAACAGGGTTCAGCGAAGCTTTCTTT
TRBD1,TRBJ1-2,NA,TRBV28,CASRPTGGGNYGYTF,TGTGCCAGCAGACCCACAGGGGGCGGTAACTATGGCTACACCTTC
NA,TRBJ2-2,NA,TRBV6-6,CASNAVGAHTGELFF,TGTGCCAGCAATGCCGTGGGGGCGCACACCGGCGAGCTGTTTTTT
TRBD2,TRBJ2-1,NA,TRBV5-6,CASSLMAGEDEQFF,TGTGCCAGCAGCTTGATGGCGGGAGAAGATGAGCAGTTCTTC